Shown below are 9 T cell receptor beta chains from a single sample sequenced in a study of CXCR3-negative and CXCR3-positive naive CD8 T cells. Study-level results: More hydrophobic TRB CDR3s were found in CXCR3-positive naive cells than in CXCR3-negative naive cells.

The antigens of these receptors remain unknown. UMI-labeled 5' RACE yielded the TRB cDNA libraries. TCRdb reanalyzed the 5' RACE reads, giving one entry per CDR3 protein sequence and no DNA. The sample table includes 100,000 to 150,000 distinct CDR3 sequences. Source material: naive CXCR3+ CD8+ T cells from blood. Stated subset: CD45RO-CCR7+CD27+CD95- naive CD8+ T cells expressing CXCR3 (TNR3+). The receptor set was obtained from a human donor in good health. Some clones in this sample may be carry-over from other donors' samples.

This chain joins TRBV4-3 and TRBJ2-1; TCRdb's D call of TRBD2 is untestable without DNA. The CDR3 loop spans 16 amino acids. Germline V gives CDR1 LGHNA, CDR2 YSLEER. This chain's CDR3 is CASSPMTSGVDNEQFF.

This chain joins TRBV6-5 and TRBJ1-6; the D call from TCRdb, TRBD1, cannot be confirmed without DNA. The germline gives CDR1 MNHEY, CDR2 SVGAGI. The CDR3 loop spans 13 amino acids. CDR3 amino acids: CASSYSAGGPLHF.

V gene TRBV5-1 combines with J gene TRBJ1-1; the TCRdb call, TRBD1, lacks DNA for checking. CDR1 is SGHRS and CDR2 is YFSETQ in the germline V gene. The CDR3 runs to 14 residues. The CDR3 here is CASSFVGVNTEAFF.

The rearrangement links TRBV9 to TRBJ2-1; TCRdb's D call, TRBD2, is unchecked because there is no DNA. CDR3 length: 15 amino acids. The germline CDR1 and CDR2 sequences are SGDLS and YYNGEE. The CDR3 reads CASRPPGLSQGEQFF. Variable domain in full (rest from reference TRBV9 and TRBJ2-1): DSGVTQTPKHLITATGQRVTLRCSPRSGDLSVYWYQQSLDQGLQFLIQYYNGEERAKGNILERFSAQQFPDLHSELNLSSLELGDSALYFCASRPPGLSQGEQFFGPGTRLTVL.

The chain employs TRBV29-1 and TRBJ1-3. Germline assignment: CDR1 SQVTM and CDR2 ANQGSEA. This CDR3 is built from 17 residues. The CDR3 here is CSVEDREADLSGNTIYF.

The rearrangement uses TRBV5-6 and TRBJ1-2. The germline V gene encodes CDR1 SGHDT and CDR2 YYEEEE. The length of the CDR3 is 15 residues. The CDR3 loop is CASSLRPISNYGYTF.

V gene TRBV29-1 combines with J gene TRBJ1-4. CDR1 and CDR2 (germline): SQVTM, ANQGSEA. This CDR3 contains 15 residues. The CDR3 reads CSVVSSRHEEEKLFF.

This sequence joins TRBV7-8 and TRBJ2-7; TCRdb picks TRBD1, but there is no DNA to check that call. Germline CDR1 is SGHVS and CDR2 is FQNEAQ. The CDR3 is 16 residues long. CDR3 sequence: CASSLVGQLKLYEQYF.

This chain links TRBV9 with TRBJ2-1; there is no DNA to check the TCRdb D call of TRBD2. CDR1 and CDR2 (germline): SGDLS, YYNGEE. This CDR3 has 22 amino acids. CDR3 amino acids: CASSVVFRDYVEGLVSYNEQFF.